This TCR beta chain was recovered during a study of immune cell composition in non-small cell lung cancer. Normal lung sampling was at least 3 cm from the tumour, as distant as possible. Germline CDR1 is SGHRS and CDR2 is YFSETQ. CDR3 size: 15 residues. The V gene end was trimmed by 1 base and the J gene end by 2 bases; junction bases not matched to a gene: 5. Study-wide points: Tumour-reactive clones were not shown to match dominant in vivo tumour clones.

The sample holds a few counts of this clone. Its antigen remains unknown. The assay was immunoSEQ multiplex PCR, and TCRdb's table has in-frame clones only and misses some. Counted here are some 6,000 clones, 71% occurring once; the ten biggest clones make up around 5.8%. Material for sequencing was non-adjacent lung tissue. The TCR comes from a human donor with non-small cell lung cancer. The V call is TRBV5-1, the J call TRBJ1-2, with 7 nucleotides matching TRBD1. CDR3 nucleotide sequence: TGCGCCAGCAGCTTGACAGGGGCCCTGAACTATGGCTACACCTTC. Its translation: CASSLTGALNYGYTF.